Below are 29 T cell receptor beta chains sequenced from a single sample in a study of T cells in Graves' hyperthyroidism and ophthalmopathy. There were TCR beta CDR3 regions amplified from RNA transcripts. TCR CDR3 regions were first amplified by RT-PCR with HTBI primers. Each CDR3 protein gets one entry after TCRdb re-called the multiplex PCR reads with MiXCR. The sample carries a few hundred thousand distinct CDR3 sequences, around 45% recorded once. The sequencing input was peripheral blood or thyroid tissue (not recorded which). Every receptor here comes from a woman younger than 30 with Graves' hyperthyroidism.

Comments on this clonotype: Possible read error: a much larger clone is one base away. CDR3 nucleotides: TGTGCCAGCAGCCCTGGGACCCCGGCTTATGAGGAAAAACTGTTTTTT. It yields the protein CASSPGTPAYEEKLFF. The chain has TRBV4-2 and TRBJ1-4, with D tentatively TRBD1 (5 bases). The germline gives CDR1 LGHNA, CDR2 YNFKEQ. The CDR3 has 16 amino acids. V was shortened by 4 bases and J by 8 bases, with 20 bases between the two germline ends.

This clonotype was observed a single time. Mismatch with germline at one junction end may stem from a read error. The chain recombines TRBV29-1 with TRBJ1-1, with D possibly TRBD1 on 6 matching bases. The CDR3 has 9 amino acids. In germline, CDR1 is SQVTM, CDR2 ANQGSEA. The CDR3 protein is CSVNTGTLF. The CDR3, as DNA: TGCAGCGTGAATACAGGGACACTCTTT.

This chain links TRBV30 with TRBJ1-5; perhaps TRBD1 as D (5 bases). This CDR3 region has 13 residues. V lost 0 bases to trimming and J lost 4 bases, with 7 bases between them. Germline loops: CDR1 GTSNPN, CDR2 SVGIG (reference sequence). In DNA, the CDR3 is TGTGCCTGGAGTGTAAACAGGAATCAGCCCCAGCATTTT. It codes for CAWSVNRNQPQHF.

The chain combines TRBV12-3 or TRBV12-4 with TRBJ2-2; D may match TRBD1 or TRBD2 (5 bases each). The CDR3 spans 15 residues. V lost 5 bases, J lost 4 bases, and 14 bases lay in between. CDR3 coding DNA: TGTGCCAGCAGTGCGAGGGGAGCCGGCACCGGGGAGCTGTTTTTT. It yields the protein CASSARGAGTGELFF.

The chain recombines TRBV5-1 with TRBJ2-3, with TRBD2 matching 10 bases. Germline V gene lookup returns CDR1 SGHRS and CDR2 YFSETQ. The CDR3 loop spans 17 amino acids. With V trimmed by 4 bases and J by 2 bases, 10 bases remained unmatched. CDR3 amino acids: CASSTARTSGATDTQYF. CDR3 sequence (DNA): TGCGCCAGCAGCACAGCTCGGACTAGCGGTGCCACAGATACGCAGTATTTT. The whole variable domain, filled in from reference TRBV5-1 and TRBJ2-3, reads KAGVTQTPRYLIKTRGQQVTLSCSPISGHRSVSWYQQTPGQGLQFLFEYFSETQRNKGNFPGRFSGRQFSNSRSEMNVSTLELGDSALYLCASSTARTSGATDTQYFGPGTRLTVL.

This clonotype was seen just once. The chain has TRBV2 and TRBJ1-5; D unclear. This CDR3 is 13 amino acids long. Looked up from germline, CDR1 is SNHLY and CDR2 is FYNNEI. The CDR3: CASGTYSNQPQHF. The CDR3 bases are TGTGCTAGCGGCACCTATAGCAATCAGCCCCAGCATTTT.

V usage is TRBV30 and J usage is TRBJ2-7, with 9 bases fitting TRBD1. The V gene end was trimmed by 8 bases and the J gene end by 6 bases; junction bases not matched to a gene: 14. The CDR3 has 14 residues. Germline V CDR1 and CDR2: GTSNPN, SVGIG (reference sequence). CDR3 sequence reads: CAALTRDRVPEQYF. Written as DNA, the CDR3 is TGTGCCGCATTGACTCGGGACAGGGTTCCCGAGCAGTACTTC.

This clonotype has a single count. The V gene is TRBV7-9, the J gene TRBJ1-1, with unresolved D. V was shortened by 4 bases and J by 2 bases, with 11 bases between the two germline ends. Germline-derived CDR1 and CDR2 are SEHNR and FQNEAQ (reference sequence). This CDR3 is 14 amino acids long. The CDR3 bases are TGTGCCAGCAGCTCCCGGGAAGGAAACACTGAAGCTTTCTTT. Its protein is CASSSREGNTEAFF.

The chain is built from TRBV29-1 and TRBJ1-2; TRBD1 agrees at 9 bases. The CDR3 is 11 amino acids. The germline CDR1 and CDR2 sequences are SQVTM and ANQGSEA. This chain's CDR3 is CRTDRGGGYTF. The DNA of the CDR3 is TGCAGAACGGACAGGGGAGGTGGCTACACCTTC.

The chain couples TRBV19 to TRBJ1-5, with D possibly being TRBD1 (6 bases). Trimming removed 8 bases at V and 12 bases at J, with 26 bases between. CDR3 length: 15 residues. Germline assignment: CDR1 LNHDA and CDR2 SQIVND (reference sequence). CDR3 nucleotides: TGTGCCAGTGGTGGTCTCGGGAGGGCCGGGGGCGTCCAGCATTTT. Amino acids: CASGGLGRAGGVQHF. Drawing the rest from reference TRBV19 and TRBJ1-5, the complete variable domain is DGGITQSPKYLFRKEGQNVTLSCEQNLNHDAMYWYRQDPGQGLRLIYYSQIVNDFQKGDIAEGYSVSREKKESFPLTVTSAQKNPTAFYLCASGGLGRAGGVQHFGDGTRLSIL.

The chain links TRBV13 to TRBJ1-4; D unresolved. Germline CDR1 PRHDT, CDR2 FYEKMQ (reference sequence). CDR3 length: 12 residues. Trimming cost V 6 bases and J 8 bases, with 10 bases left between them. CDR3 DNA sequence: TGTGCCAGCAGTCCCATCTTCGAAAAACTGTTTTTT. Translation: CASSPIFEKLFF.

This clonotype turned up a few times. V gene TRBV27 combines with J gene TRBJ2-7; the match to TRBD1 covers 7 bases. The germline V gene encodes CDR1 MNHEY and CDR2 SMNVEV (reference sequence). V lost 6 bases, J lost 3 bases, and 2 bases stayed unmatched. There are 12 residues in the CDR3. The DNA for the CDR3 is TGTGCCAGCAGGACAGGGTTCTACGAGCAGTACTTC. It codes for CASRTGFYEQYF.

This clonotype showed up just once. The chain joins TRBV7-8 to TRBJ1-5, with unresolved D. This CDR3 is 14 amino acids long. The V gene lost 5 bases and the J gene lost 8 bases, with 16 bases spanning the gap. From germline, CDR1 is SGHVS and CDR2 FQNEAQ. CDR3 loop: CASSGRTSGEPQHF. As DNA, the CDR3 is TGTGCCAGCAGCGGCCGGACTAGCGGGGAGCCCCAGCATTTT.

The chain joins TRBV7-9 to TRBJ2-2; 7 positions match TRBD2. This CDR3 spans 17 amino acids. V lost 1 base and J lost 3; bases outside the gene matches: 8. Germline CDR1 and CDR2: SEHNR and FQNEAQ (reference sequence). CDR3 sequence (DNA): TGTGCCAGCAGCTTAGGGTTTGCTAGCGGAGACACCGGGGAGCTGTTTTTT. Its translation: CASSLGFASGDTGELFF.

This clonotype has at least ten counts. The gene calls are TRBV7-9 and TRBJ2-7, with D perhaps TRBD1 (6 bases). The CDR3 is made up of 13 amino acids. Trimming removed 3 bases from V and 5 bases from J, with 11 bases in between. CDR1 SEHNR and CDR2 FQNEAQ come from the germline V gene (reference sequence). In DNA form, the CDR3 reads TGTGCCAGCAGCTTGCAGGGGCAAAACGAGCAGTACTTC. The encoded protein is CASSLQGQNEQYF.

This clonotype was detected only once. J is TRBJ2-6 and V is TRBV2; D may be TRBD1 (6 bases). Germline lookup yields CDR1 SNHLY and CDR2 FYNNEI. The CDR3 has 16 residues. With 5 bases removed from V and 0 bases from J, the gap between germline ends came to 11 bases. The CDR3 protein is CASSIDRTSGANVLTF. DNA for the CDR3: TGTGCCAGCAGTATCGACAGGACCTCTGGGGCCAACGTCCTGACTTTC.

The rearrangement joins TRBV7-6 to TRBJ2-6; no firm D call. Germline CDR1 SGHVS, CDR2 FNYEAQ. Trimming shortened V by 2 bases and J by 4 bases, and 9 bases separated the two germline ends. This CDR3 is built from 15 residues. CDR3 DNA sequence: TGTGCCAGCAGCTTACTAACAGCGGGGGCCAACGTCCTGACTTTC. Protein: CASSLLTAGANVLTF.

There are many counts of this clonotype. CDR3 DNA: TGCAGTGCTAGATTCTATAGGGACATGGAGGCCCCTCTCTATGGCTACACCTTC. Encoded protein: CSARFYRDMEAPLYGYTF. The chain couples TRBV20-1 to TRBJ1-2; possible D gene TRBD1, 6 bases. V was trimmed by 2 bases and J by 4 bases, leaving 26 bases between them. CDR1 is DFQATT, CDR2 SNEGSKA, per germline (reference sequence). This CDR3 is built from 18 residues.

This clonotype has a count of ten or more. CDR3 DNA sequence: TGTGCCACCAGTGACCGAGATCAGCCCCAGCATTTT. Translated, it gives CATSDRDQPQHF. J is TRBJ1-5 and V is TRBV24-1; no clear D. V lost 4 bases, J lost 5 bases, and 5 bases lay in between. Germline V CDR1 and CDR2: KGHDR, SFDVKD. The length of the CDR3 is 12 residues.

This clonotype was counted ten times or more. The V gene is TRBV24-1, the J gene TRBJ2-2, with D perhaps TRBD1 or TRBD2 (5 bases each). The CDR3 length is 18 residues. Germline CDR1 reads KGHDR; CDR2 reads SFDVKD. V lost 6 bases to trimming and J lost 0 bases, with 19 bases between them. Here the CDR3 reads CATSPPFRGTPNTGELFF. The CDR3 DNA follows: TGTGCCACCAGTCCCCCCTTCCGTGGGACGCCGAACACCGGGGAGCTGTTTTTT.

This chain connects TRBV20-1 to TRBJ2-3, with 8 bases fitting TRBD1. CDR1 is DFQATT and CDR2 is SNEGSKA in the germline V gene (reference sequence). This CDR3 has 17 residues. Trimming removed 3 bases from V and 5 bases from J; junction bases left unmatched: 16. CDR3 DNA sequence: TGCAGTGCTAGGACCGGGACAGGAGGGAGGTATAGAGATACGCAGTATTTT. It is translated as CSARTGTGGRYRDTQYF.

This chain uses TRBV6-6 with TRBJ2-5, with D maybe TRBD1 (5 bases). Germline assignment: CDR1 MNHNY and CDR2 SVGAGI (reference sequence). The CDR3 is 14 amino acids. V was shortened by 0 bases and J by 5 bases, with 10 bases between the two germline ends. CDR3: CASSYSPGSETQYF. Written as DNA, the CDR3 is TGTGCCAGCAGTTACTCGCCAGGGTCCGAGACCCAGTACTTC.

The CDR3, as DNA: TGTGCCAGCTCACTGAGCGCCCCGTCTGGAAACACCATATATTTT. Translating gives CASSLSAPSGNTIYF. The chain uses TRBV9 and TRBJ1-3, with D unclear. Trimming pared 7 bases from V and 1 base from J, leaving 15 bases between. Germline V gives CDR1 SGDLS, CDR2 YYNGEE. The CDR3 spans 15 residues.

The chain carries TRBV18 and TRBJ1-2, with D hard to call. Germline CDR1 and CDR2: KGHSH and LQKENI. With 3 bases removed from V and 6 bases from J, the gap between germline ends came to 11 bases. The CDR3 extends over 13 amino acids. CDR3 region: CASSPNSGDGYTF. The CDR3 coding sequence is TGTGCCAGCTCACCGAACAGTGGTGATGGCTACACCTTC.

The count of this clonotype is one. The chain links TRBV4-1 to TRBJ2-1; 7 bases map to TRBD2. Germline lookup yields CDR1 MGHRA and CDR2 YSYEKL. This CDR3 spans 16 amino acids. The V and J ends lost 7 bases and 2 bases, in that order; junction bases with no gene match: 11. Written as DNA, the CDR3 is TGCGCCAGCACCCATACTGGACTAGGGACCTACAATGAGCAGTTCTTC. Its protein is CASTHTGLGTYNEQFF.

The chain links TRBV19 to TRBJ1-3; D gene uncertain. The germline V gene has CDR1 LNHDA and CDR2 SQIVND (reference sequence). The ends were cut back, 1 base at V and 7 bases at J, with 17 bases in the middle. CDR3 length: 16 residues. This CDR3 reads CASSIARSRTGNTIYF. DNA of the CDR3: TGTGCCAGTAGTATAGCCAGGAGCCGAACGGGGAACACCATATATTTT.

The gene calls are TRBV7-9 and TRBJ2-3; 8 bases are a match to TRBD2. The V gene end was trimmed by 7 bases and the J gene end by 3 bases; junction bases not matched to a gene: 21. Germline V CDR1 and CDR2: SEHNR, FQNEAQ (reference sequence). The CDR3 length is 19 residues. CDR3 in amino acids: CASTSSLGRAGVGTDTQYF. CDR3 coding DNA: TGTGCCAGCACCTCAAGCCTGGGGCGAGCGGGAGTCGGGACAGATACGCAGTATTTT.

The V and J genes are TRBV24-1 and TRBJ2-5; TRBD1 aligns across 7 bases. Trimming removed 4 bases from V and 2 bases from J; junction bases left unmatched: 3. Looked up from germline, CDR1 is KGHDR and CDR2 is SFDVKD. This CDR3 comprises 14 residues. The CDR3 DNA is TGTGCCACCAGTGAATTGGGACAGCAAGAGACCCAGTACTTC. Translating it yields CATSELGQQETQYF.

This clonotype was counted ten times or more. V is TRBV19 and J is TRBJ1-4, with D hard to call. CDR3 length equals 15 residues. CDR1 and CDR2 (germline): LNHDA, SQIVND (reference sequence). V was pared by 5 bases and J by 5 bases, with 15 bases between. The CDR3 DNA is TGTGCCAGTAGTCTTTCTCTGGTTCTAAATGAAAAACTGTTTTTT. Protein sequence: CASSLSLVLNEKLFF.